This TCR beta chain was identified during a study of shared clonotypes between healthy human individuals. The CDR3 loop spans 14 amino acids. Germline lookup yields CDR1 SGHRS and CDR2 YFSETQ. V shed 4 bases and J 5 bases; nucleotides not matched to a gene: 8. Each sorted subset replicate got 200 ng genomic DNA, tens of thousands of genomes. In the authors' methods: There were no quality scores in the junction-only immunoSEQ sequences, so filtering differed. Profiled with immunoSEQ multiplex PCR; TCRdb holds only in-frame clones, not every one. Clone size and the V and J calls come from that table; the DNA yielded D and trimming. The table records over 1.5 million clones, 95% to 99% of them present only once.

The receptor comes from a man aged 25-40 years in good health. Sequencing was performed on naive CD4+ T cells sorted from blood. Subset in this sample: CD45RA+ positively selected. The J gene is TRBJ2-5, the V gene TRBV5-1; 7 bases match TRBD1. The CDR3, as DNA: TGCGCCAGCAGCCCAGAGACAGGGACCGAGACCCAGTACTTC. It is translated as CASSPETGTETQYF.